Below, 25 T cell receptor beta chains from the same sample are listed, as sequenced in a study of regulatory T cells in long-lasting Graves disease. Arm-PCR of CDR3 regions with iRepertoire HTBI primers generated TCR beta libraries. TCRdb recomputed calls from the multiplex PCR reads with MiXCR, one row per CDR3 protein. The sample has some 600,000 distinct CDR3 sequences, 16% seen once. Time point noted: newly diagnosed GD, antithyroid drugs for less than 3 months. Following extraction of RNA from PBMCs, that RNA was used to make the TCR library. This same sample was also taken into another study, of T cells in Graves' hyperthyroidism and ophthalmopathy.

The specimen was peripheral blood mononuclear cells (PBMCs), collected at new diagnosis, from a patient treated with antithyroid drugs. Receptors were obtained from a man aged 18 to 35 with Graves disease.

This clonotype has at least ten counts. The chain combines TRBV5-1 with TRBJ1-1; TRBD1 matches at 7 bases. Germline assignment: CDR1 SGHRS and CDR2 YFSETQ. V trimming: 3 bases; J trimming: 4 bases; junction bases outside the gene matches: 6. The CDR3 consists of 14 residues. CDR3 DNA: TGCGCCAGCAGCTCACCGACAGGGACCACTGAAGCTTTCTTT. Protein product: CASSSPTGTTEAFF.

V is TRBV27 and J is TRBJ1-1, with D possibly matching TRBD1 (6 bases). This CDR3 has 14 residues. Germline V gene data show CDR1 as MNHEY and CDR2 as SMNVEV (reference sequence). Trimming removed 7 bases at V and 3 bases at J, with 15 bases between. CDR3 sequence (DNA): TGTGCCAGCATCCCGGGAAGGGGGGACACTGAAGCTTTCTTT. It translates to CASIPGRGDTEAFF.

In its sample, this clonotype was seen a few times. The chain couples TRBV28 to TRBJ2-2, with TRBD2 matching 11 bases. V lost 10 bases and J lost 2; bases outside the gene matches: 6. The V gene's germline CDR1 is MDHEN and CDR2 SYDVKM. CDR3 length: 15 amino acids. CDR3 coding DNA: TGTGCCACCCTGGGACTAGCGGAAAACACCGGGGAGCTGTTTTTT. This translates into CATLGLAENTGELFF. Full variable domain (outside the CDR3, taken from reference TRBV28 and TRBJ2-2): DVKVTQSSRYLVKRTGEKVFLECVQDMDHENMFWYRQDPGLGLRLIYFSYDVKMKEKGDIPEGYSVSREKKERFSLILESASTNQTSMYLCATLGLAENTGELFFGEGSRLTVL.

This clonotype was detected ten times or more. This chain joins TRBV19 and TRBJ1-5; D unresolved. Germline lookup yields CDR1 LNHDA and CDR2 SQIVND (reference sequence). The CDR3 extends over 11 amino acids. Trimming removed 3 bases at V and 11 bases at J, with 8 bases between. In nucleotides, the CDR3 is TGTGCCAGTAGTATGGGCCAAGCCCAGCATTTT. Its protein product is CASSMGQAQHF.

CDR3 nucleotide sequence: TGCGCCAGCAGCTTGGCCTCGACAGGGCCCACCGGGGAGCTGTTTTTT. This codes for CASSLASTGPTGELFF. The chain links TRBV5-1 to TRBJ2-2; 7 bases are a match to TRBD1. This CDR3 spans 16 amino acids. Germline V CDR1 and CDR2: SGHRS, YFSETQ. V lost 0 bases to trimming and J lost 4 bases; unmatched junction nucleotides: 6.

This clonotype was seen more than once but under ten times. The chain combines TRBV7-3 with TRBJ2-3, with a weak D call TRBD2 (6 bases). The CDR3 length is 16 residues. With 5 bases removed from V and 2 bases from J, the gap between germline ends came to 17 bases. The germline V gene encodes CDR1 SGHTA and CDR2 FQGTGA. The DNA of the CDR3 is TGTGCCAGCAGCATCACTCCGGGACTCGCCACAGATACGCAGTATTTT. Translating it yields CASSITPGLATDTQYF.

In this sample, this clonotype turned up once. This chain connects TRBV27 to TRBJ2-1; 12 bases are a match to TRBD2. The junction had 13 bases not matched to a gene; V was cut back by 5 bases and J by 5 bases. The CDR3 consists of 18 residues. Germline V gene data show CDR1 as MNHEY and CDR2 as SMNVEV (reference sequence). DNA for the CDR3: TGTGCCAGCAGTCCGGGACTAGCGGGTGGTGAAGGGCACAATGAGCAGTTCTTC. Protein sequence: CASSPGLAGGEGHNEQFF.

The chain recombines TRBV30 with TRBJ2-3, with no clear D. The J call may be incorrect, as the DNA end agrees better with TRBJ2-7. Germline assignment: CDR1 GTSNPN and CDR2 SVGIG (reference sequence). The CDR3 has 14 residues. The DNA for the CDR3 is TGTGCCTGGGACAAGAAGGCGGTATCCTACGAGCAGTACTTC. Its translation is CAWDKKAVSYEQYF.

This chain's CDR3 is CSVAQGSSYNEQFF. The DNA of the CDR3 is TGCAGCGTTGCACAGGGGAGCTCCTACAATGAGCAGTTCTTC. The chain joins TRBV29-1 to TRBJ2-1; 7 nucleotides match TRBD1. This CDR3 is 14 amino acids long. Germline assignment: CDR1 SQVTM and CDR2 ANQGSEA. Germline trimming cut 4 bases from V and 0 bases from J; bases unmatched to any gene: 3.

The table lists this clonotype with many counts. The rearrangement joins TRBV7-2 to TRBJ2-3; 16 bases line up with TRBD2. The CDR3 loop spans 19 amino acids. The germline V gene has CDR1 SGHTA and CDR2 FQGNSA. J gave up 5 bases and V 1 base, and 9 bases lay outside the gene matches. The DNA for the CDR3 is TGTGCCAGCAGCTTAGGCCCGGGACTAGCGGGAGGGCCCGAAGATACGCAGTATTTT. Amino acid sequence: CASSLGPGLAGGPEDTQYF.

This clonotype was seen many times. V gene TRBV20-1 combines with J gene TRBJ2-7; possibly TRBD1 or TRBD2 for D (5 bases each). Trimming pared 6 bases from V and 6 bases from J, leaving 24 bases between. There are 15 residues in the CDR3. Germline V gene lookup returns CDR1 DFQATT and CDR2 SNEGSKA (reference sequence). The CDR3: CSASSGASPTSEQYF. The CDR3 DNA reads as TGCAGTGCCAGTTCCGGGGCCAGCCCCACTTCCGAGCAGTACTTC.

This clonotype has ten or more counts. CDR3 residues: CASSPTPDSTYEQYF. The CDR3 bases are TGCGCCAGCAGCCCAACACCGGACAGCACCTACGAGCAGTACTTC. The chain joins TRBV5-1 to TRBJ2-7; TRBD1 is a possible D gene (6 bases). The CDR3 loop spans 15 amino acids. Trimming stripped 4 bases from V and 2 bases from J, with 16 bases between. Germline loops: CDR1 SGHRS, CDR2 YFSETQ.

This clonotype was seen repeatedly, ten times or more. This chain links TRBV7-9 with TRBJ2-3; D perhaps matches TRBD2 (5 bases). The CDR3 runs 15 residues. Per germline, CDR1 SEHNR and CDR2 FQNEAQ (reference sequence). Between the trimmed V and J ends, which lost 2 bases and 0 bases, there was a span of 9 bases. The CDR3 reads CASSLIATSTDTQYF. The CDR3 nucleotides read TGTGCCAGCAGCTTAATAGCGACAAGCACAGATACGCAGTATTTT.

The chain has TRBV27 and TRBJ2-3, with unresolved D. Trimming cost V 5 bases and J 8 bases, with 23 bases left between them. This CDR3 is built from 16 residues. Germline lookup yields CDR1 MNHEY and CDR2 SMNVEV (reference sequence). The CDR3 sequence: CASSPLGNPPQRTQYF. Here the CDR3 DNA reads TGTGCCAGCAGTCCCCTAGGCAACCCACCCCAGCGTACGCAGTATTTT.

This clonotype has a count of ten or more. CDR3 sequence reads: CATSDPKWEGTDTQYF. In nucleotides, the CDR3 is TGTGCCACCAGTGACCCGAAGTGGGAGGGCACAGATACGCAGTATTTT. This chain links TRBV24-1 with TRBJ2-3; TRBD2 is a possible D gene (6 bases). The CDR3 is made up of 16 amino acids. V lost 4 bases and J lost 1, with 14 bases in between. CDR1 and CDR2 from the germline V gene are KGHDR and SFDVKD.

This clonotype was counted many times. The rearrangement joins TRBV15 to TRBJ1-1, with D perhaps matching TRBD1 (5 bases). There are 14 residues in the CDR3. Trimming left V 0 bases short and J 7 bases short, with 12 bases between. The germline V gene has CDR1 LNHNV and CDR2 YYDKDF (reference sequence). The CDR3 DNA is TGTGCCACCAGCAGAGATCGGTGGGGCGGTGAAGCTTTCTTT. It yields the protein CATSRDRWGGEAFF.

This chain joins TRBV9 and TRBJ2-1; 9 bases align to TRBD2. J gave up 12 bases and V 2 bases, and 18 bases lay outside the gene matches. The CDR3 consists of 17 residues. Germline V gene lookup returns CDR1 SGDLS and CDR2 YYNGEE. CDR3 amino acids: CASSVQPTRSGRRVQFF. The CDR3 DNA reads as TGTGCCAGCAGCGTCCAACCGACGAGGAGCGGGAGGAGGGTGCAGTTCTTC.

To note about this clonotype: Possible read error: a much larger clone is one base away. The V call is TRBV30, the J call TRBJ2-7, with no clear D. V was trimmed by 2 bases and J by 6 bases, leaving 11 bases between them. CDR3 length: 12 residues. Looked up from germline, CDR1 is GTSNPN and CDR2 is SVGIG (reference sequence). DNA of the CDR3: TGTGCCTGGAGTTCAGTACCCTGCGAGCAGTACTTC. Its translation is CAWSSVPCEQYF.

This clonotype showed up many times. The gene calls are TRBV12-3 or TRBV12-4 and TRBJ2-7; D gene ambiguous. The V gene lost 1 base and the J gene lost 7 bases, with 20 bases spanning the gap. The CDR3 is 16 amino acids. The CDR3: CASSLGGRNLPREQYF. The CDR3 DNA follows: TGTGCCAGCAGTTTAGGAGGCAGGAACCTCCCGAGGGAGCAGTACTTC.

Regarding this clonotype: A junction end diverges from the germline sequence, so it may reflect a read error. The J gene is TRBJ2-3, the V gene TRBV4-2, with 14 nucleotides matching TRBD2. The CDR3 loop spans 20 amino acids. CDR1 and CDR2 (germline): LGHNA, YNFKEQ. The CDR3 nucleotides read TGCGCCAGCAGCCAACCGGGACTAGCGGGAGCCCTGACAAACACAGATACGCAGTATTTT. It is translated as CASSQPGLAGALTNTDTQYF.

This clonotype was recorded many times. The chain has TRBV28 and TRBJ2-4; 8 bases match TRBD1. CDR1 and CDR2 from the germline V gene are MDHEN and SYDVKM. The CDR3 spans 21 residues. V was clipped by 2 bases and J by 1 base; unmatched bases: 19. The CDR3 DNA is TGTGCCAGCAGTTTAATGGGGGCCTGGCAGGGGGCCCCTCAGGCCAAAAACATTCAGTACTTC. Its protein product is CASSLMGAWQGAPQAKNIQYF. The full variable domain, its missing parts supplied by reference TRBV28 and TRBJ2-4, is DVKVTQSSRYLVKRTGEKVFLECVQDMDHENMFWYRQDPGLGLRLIYFSYDVKMKEKGDIPEGYSVSREKKERFSLILESASTNQTSMYLCASSLMGAWQGAPQAKNIQYFGAGTRLSVL.

The chain uses TRBV13 and TRBJ1-1, with 7 bases identical to TRBD1. The CDR3 sequence is 16 residues long. V lost 1 base, J lost 4 bases, and 9 bases stayed unmatched. The V gene's germline CDR1 is PRHDT and CDR2 FYEKMQ (reference sequence). Written as DNA, the CDR3 is TGTGCCAGCAGCTTAGTAGGAGGGGGCTGGGGCACTGAAGCTTTCTTT. The encoded protein is CASSLVGGGWGTEAFF.

A few counts support this clonotype. The chain combines TRBV6-2 or TRBV6-3 with TRBJ1-3; D may be TRBD1 (6 bases). Per germline, CDR1 MNHEY and CDR2 SVGEGT. Trimming took off 0 bases at V and 2 bases at J, with 14 bases between the two ends. CDR3 size: 17 residues. The CDR3 region is CASSYSGTPTAGNTIYF. The CDR3 region has the DNA TGTGCCAGCAGTTACTCCGGGACACCTACTGCTGGAAACACCATATATTTT.

With regard to this clonotype: In this CDR3 the conserved last residue, phenylalanine or tryptophan, is missing, so a read error is likely. The chain couples TRBV5-5 to TRBJ2-1, with 7 bases fitting TRBD2. V shed 4 bases and J 2 bases; nucleotides not matched to a gene: 9. The CDR3 totals 16 residues. Germline lookup yields CDR1 SGHKS and CDR2 YYEKEE (reference sequence). CDR3 nucleotide sequence: TGTGCCAGCAGCGACTCCAGTCTAGCGGCCTACAATGAGCAGTTCCTC. It is translated as CASSDSSLAAYNEQFL.

This clonotype was detected ten times or more. The chain uses TRBV2 and TRBJ1-2; 9 nucleotides match TRBD1. This CDR3 has 13 residues. The germline gives CDR1 SNHLY, CDR2 FYNNEI. J lost 7 bases, V lost 8 bases, and 8 bases had no gene match. The CDR3 loop reads CASQGRTGAGYTF. The CDR3 bases are TGTGCCAGCCAGGGGCGGACAGGGGCTGGCTACACCTTC. Based on the CDR3 plus reference TRBV2 and TRBJ1-2, the full variable domain is EPEVTQTPSHQVTQMGQEVILRCVPISNHLYFYWYRQILGQKVEFLVSFYNNEISEKSEIFDDQFSVERPDGSNFTLKIRSTKLEDSAMYFCASQGRTGAGYTFGSGTRLTVV.